This entry concerns a single TCR beta chain. Antigen specificity is unknown. These data are taken from a study of T cell responses to AZD1222 COVID-19 vaccine. This table comes from immunoSEQ multiplex PCR, and its TCRdb copy is limited to in-frame clones, with some not included. Of 110,000 to 150,000 clones in the sample, around 88% were seen once. This CDR3 has 15 residues. Germline V gives CDR1 ENHRY, CDR2 SYGVKD. Losses at the gene ends were 6 bases for V and 2 bases for J; bases not matched to a gene: 5. Study-level points and caveats: Two doses of AZD1222 preceded a rise in Spike-specific TCR breadth and depth. Spike-wide vaccine-associated CD4 TCRs dominated at 160-218 and 743-854. White British donors predominated, females outnumbered males, and clonal diversity was possibly underestimated.

The starting material was peripheral blood, obtained on day 0 of AZD1222 vaccination. This rearrangement joins TRBV10-3 to TRBJ2-7; 12 bases align to TRBD2. The TCR comes from an adult in good health. The chain's CDR3 is CAISLTSGRTYEQYF. The DNA for the CDR3 is TGTGCCATCAGCCTTACTAGCGGGAGGACCTACGAGCAGTACTTC.